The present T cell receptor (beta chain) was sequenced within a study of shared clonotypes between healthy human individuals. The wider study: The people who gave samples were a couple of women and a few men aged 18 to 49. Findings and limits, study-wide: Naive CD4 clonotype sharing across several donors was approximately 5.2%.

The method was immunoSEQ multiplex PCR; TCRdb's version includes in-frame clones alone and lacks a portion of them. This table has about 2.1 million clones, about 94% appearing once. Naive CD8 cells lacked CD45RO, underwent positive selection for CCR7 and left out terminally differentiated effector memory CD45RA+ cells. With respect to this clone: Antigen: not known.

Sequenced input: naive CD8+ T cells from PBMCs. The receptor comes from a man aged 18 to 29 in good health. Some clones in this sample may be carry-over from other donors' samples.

CDR3 nucleotide sequence: TGTGCCAGCAGCGCCCGACGGGGGCCCGGGGCCAACGTCCTGACTTTC. This codes for CASSARRGPGANVLTF. The chain employs TRBV9 and TRBJ2-6; the D call may be TRBD1 or TRBD2 (6 bases each). The CDR3 length is 16 residues. The V gene lost 3 bases and the J gene lost 4 bases, with 14 bases spanning the gap. CDR1 is SGDLS, CDR2 YYNGEE, per germline.